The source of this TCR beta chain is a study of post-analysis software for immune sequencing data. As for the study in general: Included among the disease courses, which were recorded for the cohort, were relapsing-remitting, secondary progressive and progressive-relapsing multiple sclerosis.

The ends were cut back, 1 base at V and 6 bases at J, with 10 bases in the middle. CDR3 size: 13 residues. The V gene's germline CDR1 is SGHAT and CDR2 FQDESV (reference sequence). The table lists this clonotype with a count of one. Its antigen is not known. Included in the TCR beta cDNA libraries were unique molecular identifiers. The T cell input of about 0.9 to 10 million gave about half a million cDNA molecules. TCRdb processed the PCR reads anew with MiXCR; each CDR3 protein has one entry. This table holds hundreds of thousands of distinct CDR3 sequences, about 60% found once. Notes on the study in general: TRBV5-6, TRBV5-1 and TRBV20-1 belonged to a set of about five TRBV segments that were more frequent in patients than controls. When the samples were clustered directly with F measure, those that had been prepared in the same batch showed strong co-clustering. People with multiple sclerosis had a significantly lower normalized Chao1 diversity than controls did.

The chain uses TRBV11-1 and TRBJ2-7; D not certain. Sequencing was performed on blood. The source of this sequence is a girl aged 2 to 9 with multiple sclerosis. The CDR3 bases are TGTGCCAGCAGCTTAGGCGGTGATCGCGAGCAGTACTTC. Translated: CASSLGGDREQYF.